This passage covers 20 T cell receptor beta chains from one sample sequenced in a study of cytomegalovirus exposure and HLA in healthy donors. The primer mix had 60 Vbeta and 13 Jbeta primers. Clones were read by immunoSEQ multiplex PCR, and TCRdb kept only the in-frame ones, dropping some. There are about 190,000 clones in the sample; 83% occur only once, and 1.6% lies in the top ten. Material for sequencing was PBMCs. The origin of the receptors is a man aged 45-65 years in good health and CMV-seronegative.

This CDR3 is CASSLGGPGLRLDKNIQYF. Here the CDR3 DNA reads TGTGCCAGCAGCTTGGGAGGTCCTGGACTTCGTCTAGACAAAAACATTCAGTACTTC. This rearrangement joins TRBV5-4 to TRBJ2-4; perhaps TRBD2 as D (5 bases). Germline CDR1 is SGHNT and CDR2 is YYREEE (reference sequence). Between the trimmed V and J ends, which lost 0 bases and 3 bases, there was a span of 22 bases. The CDR3 has 19 residues.

This clone was found once. This chain joins TRBV6-5 and TRBJ2-7; the D gene is possibly TRBD2 (5 bases). Germline lookup yields CDR1 MNHEY and CDR2 SVGAGI. The CDR3 runs to 15 residues. V was shortened by 0 bases and J by 1 base, with 10 bases between the two germline ends. The CDR3 DNA is TGTGCCAGCAGTTACTCCAGGACTCCTTCCTACGAGCAGTACTTC. Residues: CASSYSRTPSYEQYF.

The chain joins TRBV11-1 to TRBJ1-5, with D possibly being TRBD1 (6 bases). Trimming took off 5 bases at V and 4 bases at J, with 9 bases between the two ends. CDR3 size: 13 residues. Germline lookup yields CDR1 SGHAT and CDR2 FQDESV (reference sequence). This CDR3 is CASSRDTNQPQHF. CDR3 bases: TGTGCCAGCAGCCGGGACACTAATCAGCCCCAGCATTTT. Complete variable domain (other parts from reference TRBV11-1 and TRBJ1-5): EAEVAQSPRYKITEKSQAVAFWCDPISGHATLYWYRQILGQGPELLVQFQDESVVDDSQLPKDRFSAERLKGVDSTLKIQPAELGDSAMYLCASSRDTNQPQHFGDGTRLSIL.

The chain carries TRBV7-3 and TRBJ1-5; D may be TRBD1 (5 bases). The CDR3 has 13 amino acids. V was shortened by 4 bases and J by 3 bases, with 7 bases between the two germline ends. CDR1 SGHTA and CDR2 FQGTGA come from the germline V gene. CDR3 nucleotides: TGTGCCAGCAGCTCAGGGTTCAATCAGCCCCAGCATTTT. Translation gives CASSSGFNQPQHF.

The chain recombines TRBV14 with TRBJ2-1; TRBD2 might be the D (5 bases). Germline-derived CDR1 and CDR2 are SGHDN and FVKESK. The CDR3 consists of 14 residues. Trimming shortened V by 4 bases and J by 6 bases, and 13 bases separated the two germline ends. The CDR3 DNA sequence: TGTGCCAGCAGCCCTCCCCCGAGGGTCAATGAGCAGTTCTTC. This codes for CASSPPPRVNEQFF.

The chain links TRBV4-3 to TRBJ2-7; D is possibly TRBD1 (6 bases). The V and J ends lost 0 bases and 2 bases respectively, with 14 bases between them. This CDR3 region has 16 residues. Germline assignment: CDR1 LGHNA and CDR2 YSLEER. The CDR3 reads CASSQEGASGTYEQYF. The CDR3 nucleotides are TGCGCCAGCAGCCAAGAGGGGGCTTCGGGGACCTACGAGCAGTACTTC.

The genes are TRBV18 and TRBJ1-1, with D possibly TRBD1 on 6 matching bases. Germline V gives CDR1 KGHSH, CDR2 LQKENI. Trimming left V 3 bases short and J 5 bases short, with 10 bases between. The CDR3 contains 13 residues. CDR3 DNA sequence: TGTGCCAGCTCACCGAAAGGGGGAACTGAAGCTTTCTTT. Its protein is CASSPKGGTEAFF.

The chain recombines TRBV27 with TRBJ2-1; the match to TRBD2 covers 10 bases. Losses at the gene ends were 3 bases for V and 0 bases for J; bases not matched to a gene: 8. Germline V CDR1 and CDR2: MNHEY, SMNVEV (reference sequence). This CDR3 region has 18 residues. For the CDR3, the DNA is TGTGCCAGCAGTTTGAGGCTAGCGGGAGAGAGCTCCTACAATGAGCAGTTCTTC. Translation: CASSLRLAGESSYNEQFF.

This clone is a singleton in its sample. J is TRBJ2-2 and V is TRBV18; 9 bases align to TRBD2. CDR1 is KGHSH and CDR2 is LQKENI in the germline V gene. Losses at the gene ends were 1 base for V and 2 bases for J; bases not matched to a gene: 2. CDR3 length: 16 residues. The CDR3 DNA reads TGTGCCAGCTCACCACAAGCGGGAGGTAACACCGGGGAGCTGTTTTTT. Its translation: CASSPQAGGNTGELFF.

The CDR3 coding sequence is TGTGCCAGCAGCTTAGGGGACATTGATGAGCAGTACTTC. This codes for CASSLGDIDEQYF. This chain links TRBV13 with TRBJ2-7; tentatively, D is TRBD1 (5 bases). This CDR3 has 13 amino acids. V was clipped by 0 bases and J by 7 bases, with 10 bases between them. Per the germline V gene, CDR1 is PRHDT and CDR2 is FYEKMQ (reference sequence). The complete variable domain, with remaining parts taken from reference TRBV13 and TRBJ2-7, reads AAGVIQSPRHLIKEKRETATLKCYPIPRHDTVYWYQQGPGQDPQFLISFYEKMQSDKGSIPDRFSAQQFSDYHSELNMSSLELGDSALYFCASSLGDIDEQYFGPGTRLTVT.

The V and J genes are TRBV5-1 and TRBJ1-4; D gene uncertain. The V and J ends lost 0 bases and 4 bases respectively, with 7 bases between them. CDR1 is SGHRS, CDR2 YFSETQ, per germline. The CDR3 contains 14 residues. CDR3: CASSLDSVNEKLFF. The CDR3 coding sequence is TGCGCCAGCAGCTTGGACAGTGTTAATGAAAAACTGTTTTTT.

This sequence joins TRBV6-6 and TRBJ2-3; D is undetermined. V was cut by 0 bases and J by 0 bases, with 4 bases left in between. Per germline, CDR1 MNHNY and CDR2 SVGAGI (reference sequence). The CDR3 spans 14 residues. For the CDR3, the DNA is TGTGCCAGCAGTTACTCGCGTAGCACAGATACGCAGTATTTT. It encodes CASSYSRSTDTQYF.

V is TRBV11-1 and J is TRBJ2-5; D might be TRBD2 (5 bases). CDR1 is SGHAT and CDR2 is FQDESV in the germline V gene (reference sequence). This CDR3 spans 14 amino acids. Between the trimmed V and J ends, which lost 4 bases and 2 bases, there was a span of 11 bases. Here the CDR3 DNA reads TGTGCCAGCAGCTCACGGACGGGGCAAGAGACCCAGTACTTC. Its protein is CASSSRTGQETQYF.

The CDR3, as DNA: TGTGCCAGCAGTCCCCCGGGACAGGGAGTCGGGCAGCCCCAGCATTTT. This gives the protein CASSPPGQGVGQPQHF. The chain couples TRBV28 to TRBJ1-5, with 9 bases lining up with TRBD1. The length of the CDR3 is 16 residues. After removal of 5 bases from V and 7 bases from J, the junction contained 12 bases not matched to a gene. Germline V gene sequence: CDR1 MDHEN, CDR2 SYDVKM.

The chain links TRBV2 to TRBJ2-7; tentatively, D is TRBD1 (6 bases). The V gene's germline CDR1 is SNHLY and CDR2 FYNNEI. The length of the CDR3 is 12 residues. The CDR3 DNA reads TGTGCTACCGGACAGTTTTCCTACGAGCAGTACTTC. As protein: CATGQFSYEQYF.

Points on this clone: The junction departs from the called germline gene at one end, perhaps through a read error. The genes are TRBV7-9 and TRBJ1-6; TRBD1 agrees at 7 bases. CDR1 SEHNR and CDR2 FQNEAQ come from the germline V gene (reference sequence). The CDR3 runs 17 residues. CDR3 DNA sequence: TGTTCCAGCAGCCCCCGTGGGGGACAGACGTATAATTCACCCCTCCACTTT. Amino acids: CSSSPRGGQTYNSPLHF.

The chain uses TRBV7-2 and TRBJ1-1, with TRBD1 identical over 7 bases. The J segment lost 5 bases and the V segment lost 3 bases, leaving 6 bases of the junction unmatched. Germline loops: CDR1 SGHTA, CDR2 FQGNSA. This CDR3 is 14 amino acids long. Here the CDR3 DNA reads TGTGCCAGCAGCTTTAACAGGGGACTTACTGAAGCTTTCTTT. Its translation is CASSFNRGLTEAFF. Combining the CDR3 with reference TRBV7-2 and TRBJ1-1 gives the whole variable domain GAGVSQSPSNKVTEKGKDVELRCDPISGHTALYWYRQSLGQGLEFLIYFQGNSAPDKSGLPSDRFSAERTGGSVSTLTIQRTQQEDSAVYLCASSFNRGLTEAFFGQGTRLTVV.

The chain is built from TRBV27 and TRBJ2-3; TRBD2 might be the D (7 bases). CDR1 is MNHEY, CDR2 SMNVEV, per germline (reference sequence). The germline V and J ends were trimmed by 5 bases and 1 base, with 25 bases remaining between them. This CDR3 comprises 19 residues. CDR3: CASSLLRWGGGGGTDTQYF. The CDR3 DNA reads TGTGCCAGCAGTCTTCTCCGATGGGGTGGCGGGGGCGGCACAGATACGCAGTATTTT.

This chain connects TRBV6-6 to TRBJ1-6, with D possibly matching TRBD1 (6 bases). V was shortened by 6 bases and J by 10 bases, with 13 bases between the two germline ends. CDR1 is MNHNY and CDR2 is SVGAGI in the germline V gene (reference sequence). The CDR3 has 13 residues. Written as DNA, the CDR3 is TGTGCCAGCAGCACCCAGGGGAAGTCACCCCTCCACTTT. It yields the protein CASSTQGKSPLHF.

The chain recombines TRBV30 with TRBJ2-3; D possibly corresponds to TRBD1 (6 bases). The germline V and J ends were trimmed by 0 bases and 2 bases, with 15 bases remaining between them. Germline lookup yields CDR1 GTSNPN and CDR2 SVGIG (reference sequence). CDR3 length equals 16 residues. CDR3 nucleotide sequence: TGTGCCTGGAGTGTACTTGAACAGGGAATCACAGATACGCAGTATTTT. Translated, it gives CAWSVLEQGITDTQYF.